Below, 3 T cell receptor beta chains from the same sample are listed, as sequenced in a study of Graves' ophthalmopathy and Graves' hyperthyroidism. TCR beta CDR3 regions were amplified from RNA transcripts. Amplification began with first-round RT-PCR using HTBI primers, then second-round multiplex PCR was performed. TCRdb independently ran MiXCR on the multiplex PCR reads; one entry per CDR3 protein. The sample lists some 240,000 distinct CDR3 sequences; around 50% were seen once. The sample was peripheral blood. The origin of the receptors is an adult man with Graves' ophthalmopathy.

This chain connects TRBV7-6 to TRBJ2-5, with a possible D match to TRBD2 (6 bases). V was shortened by 5 bases and J by 9 bases, with 16 bases between the two germline ends. The length of the CDR3 is 13 residues. CDR1 is SGHVS and CDR2 is FNYEAQ in the germline V gene. CDR3: CASSRGAGGAQYF. The DNA for the CDR3 is TGTGCCAGCAGCAGGGGAGCTGGCGGGGCCCAGTACTTC.

J is TRBJ2-7 and V is TRBV7-9; D possibly uses TRBD1 or TRBD2 (5 bases each). CDR1 is SEHNR, CDR2 FQNEAQ, per germline (reference sequence). The length of the CDR3 is 13 residues. V dropped 1 base and J dropped 7 bases, with 11 bases sitting between them. The CDR3 loop reads CASSLGTGREQYF. The CDR3 nucleotides are TGTGCCAGCAGCTTAGGTACGGGGCGGGAGCAGTACTTC. The full variable domain, completed using reference TRBV7-9 and TRBJ2-7, is DTGVSQNPRHKITKRGQNVTFRCDPISEHNRLYWYRQTLGQGPEFLTYFQNEAQLEKSRLLSDRFSAERPKGSFSTLEIQRTEQGDSAMYLCASSLGTGREQYFGPGTRLTVT.

The rearrangement links TRBV6-1 to TRBJ2-7; D is perhaps TRBD2 (6 bases). The CDR3 extends over 15 amino acids. Germline V gene sequence: CDR1 MNHNS, CDR2 SASEGT. The V end lost 4 bases, the J end lost 4 bases, and 17 bases lay between the germline ends. Here the CDR3 DNA reads TGTGCCAGCAGTGGCGGGGCAGCCGGGGCTTACGAGCAGTACTTC. Translating it yields CASSGGAAGAYEQYF.